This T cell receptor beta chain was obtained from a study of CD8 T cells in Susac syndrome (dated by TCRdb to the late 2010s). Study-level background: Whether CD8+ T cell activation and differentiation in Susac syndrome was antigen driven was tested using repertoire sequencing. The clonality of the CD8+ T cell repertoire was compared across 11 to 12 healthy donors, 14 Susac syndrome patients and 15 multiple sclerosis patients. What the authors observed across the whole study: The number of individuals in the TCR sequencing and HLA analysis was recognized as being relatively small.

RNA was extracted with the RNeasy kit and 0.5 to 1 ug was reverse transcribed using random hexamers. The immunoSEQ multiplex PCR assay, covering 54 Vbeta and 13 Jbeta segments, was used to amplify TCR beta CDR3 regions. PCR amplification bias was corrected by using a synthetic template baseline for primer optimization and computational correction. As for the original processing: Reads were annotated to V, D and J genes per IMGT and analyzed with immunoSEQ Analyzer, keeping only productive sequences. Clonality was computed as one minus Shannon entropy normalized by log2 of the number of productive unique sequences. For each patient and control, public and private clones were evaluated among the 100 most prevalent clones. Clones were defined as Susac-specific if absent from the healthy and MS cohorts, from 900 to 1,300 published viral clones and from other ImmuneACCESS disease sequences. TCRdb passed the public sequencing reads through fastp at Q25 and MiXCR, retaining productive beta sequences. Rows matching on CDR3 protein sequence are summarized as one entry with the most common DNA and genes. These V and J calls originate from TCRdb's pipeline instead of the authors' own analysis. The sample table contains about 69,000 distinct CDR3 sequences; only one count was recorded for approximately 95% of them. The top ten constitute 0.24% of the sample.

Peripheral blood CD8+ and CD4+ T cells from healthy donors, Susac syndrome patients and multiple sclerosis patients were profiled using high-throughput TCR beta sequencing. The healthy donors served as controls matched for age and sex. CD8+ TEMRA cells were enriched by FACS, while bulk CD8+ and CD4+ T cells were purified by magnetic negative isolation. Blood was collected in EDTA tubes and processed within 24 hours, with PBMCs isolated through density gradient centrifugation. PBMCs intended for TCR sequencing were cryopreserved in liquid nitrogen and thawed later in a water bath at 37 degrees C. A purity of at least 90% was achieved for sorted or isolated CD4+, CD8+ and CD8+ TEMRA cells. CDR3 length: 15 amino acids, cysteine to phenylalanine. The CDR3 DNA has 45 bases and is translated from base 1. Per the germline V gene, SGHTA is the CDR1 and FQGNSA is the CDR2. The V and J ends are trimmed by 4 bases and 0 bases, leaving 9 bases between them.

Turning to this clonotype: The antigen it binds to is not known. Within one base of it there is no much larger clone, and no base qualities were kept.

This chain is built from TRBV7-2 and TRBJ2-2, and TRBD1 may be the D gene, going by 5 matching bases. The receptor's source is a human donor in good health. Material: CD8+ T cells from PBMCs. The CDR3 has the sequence CASSWTPSNTGELFF. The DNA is TGTGCCAGCAGCTGGACACCCTCGAACACCGGGGAGCTGTTTTTT.